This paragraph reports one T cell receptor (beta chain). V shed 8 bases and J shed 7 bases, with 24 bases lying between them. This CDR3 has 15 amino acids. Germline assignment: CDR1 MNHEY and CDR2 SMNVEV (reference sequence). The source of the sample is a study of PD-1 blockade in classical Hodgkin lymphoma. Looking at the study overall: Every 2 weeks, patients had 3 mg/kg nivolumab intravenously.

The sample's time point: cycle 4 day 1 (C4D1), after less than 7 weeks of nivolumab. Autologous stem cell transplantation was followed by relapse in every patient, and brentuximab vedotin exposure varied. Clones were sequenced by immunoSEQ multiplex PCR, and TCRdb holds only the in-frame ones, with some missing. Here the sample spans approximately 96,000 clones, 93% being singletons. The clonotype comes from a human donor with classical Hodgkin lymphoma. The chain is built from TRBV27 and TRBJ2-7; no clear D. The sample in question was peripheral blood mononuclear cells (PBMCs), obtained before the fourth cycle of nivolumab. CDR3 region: CASGLPSRSPREQYF. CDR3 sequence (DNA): TGTGCCAGCGGCCTTCCCTCTCGGTCCCCACGAGAGCAGTACTTC.